This T cell receptor beta chain was captured in a study of T cell responses to AZD1222 COVID-19 vaccine. The CDR3 sequence is 15 residues long. The V gene end was trimmed by 8 bases and the J gene end by 5 bases; junction bases not matched to a gene: 12. Germline CDR1 MNHEY, CDR2 SVGAGI. Some clones are missing from TCRdb's copy, which holds only in-frame ones; the method was immunoSEQ multiplex PCR. The sample yields 95,000 to 100,000 clones, 90% seen once. Sequencing used peripheral blood, obtained on day 0 of AZD1222 vaccination. The chain is built from TRBV6-5 and TRBJ2-7, with 10 nucleotides matching TRBD1. The receptor comes from an adult in good health. The CDR3 DNA follows: TGTGCCAGCGCCCCAAACACGGACAGGGGGGACGAGCAGTACTTC. It is translated as CASAPNTDRGDEQYF.